The 8 T cell receptor beta chains presented below share a single source sample, sequenced in a study of blood T cell repertoires in COVID-19. The method was immunoSEQ multiplex PCR; TCRdb's version includes in-frame clones alone and lacks a portion of them. The sample holds roughly 300,000 clones, around four fifths seen once. Sample: peripheral blood. Every receptor here comes from a woman aged 45-65 years with acute or convalescent COVID-19.

V usage is TRBV30 and J usage is TRBJ2-1, with TRBD2 matching 8 bases. From germline, CDR1 is GTSNPN and CDR2 SVGIG (reference sequence). With V trimmed by 4 bases and J by 13 bases, 15 bases remained unmatched. The CDR3 spans 14 residues. Here the CDR3 reads CAWTPGGLGGPQFF. The CDR3 DNA follows: TGTGCCTGGACCCCCGGGGGACTAGGAGGGCCCCAGTTCTTC. The full variable domain, completed using reference TRBV30 and TRBJ2-1, is SQTIHQWPATLVQPVGSPLSLECTVEGTSNPNLYWYRQAAGRGLQLLFYSVGIGQISSEVPQNLSASRPQDRQFILSSKKLLLSDSGFYLCAWTPGGLGGPQFFGPGTRLTVL.

The chain is built from TRBV10-2 and TRBJ2-1; unclear D gene. Germline-derived CDR1 and CDR2 are WSHSY and SAAADI. The CDR3 covers 11 residues. Trimming left V 8 bases short and J 4 bases short, with 6 bases between. The CDR3 region is CASFGYNEQFF. The CDR3 coding sequence is TGCGCCAGCTTCGGTTACAATGAGCAGTTCTTC.

CDR3 residues: CASSIPGEKLFF. CDR3 nucleotides: TGTGCCAGCAGTATCCCAGGCGAAAAACTGTTTTTT. The chain uses TRBV27 and TRBJ1-4; unclear D gene. Trimming took off 5 bases at V and 8 bases at J, with 9 bases between the two ends. The germline CDR1 and CDR2 sequences are MNHEY and SMNVEV (reference sequence). This CDR3 has 12 residues. Filled out from reference TRBV27 and TRBJ1-4, the complete variable domain reads EAQVTQNPRYLITVTGKKLTVTCSQNMNHEYMSWYRQDPGLGLRQIYYSMNVEVTDKGDVPEGYKVSRKEKRNFPLILESPSPNQTSLYFCASSIPGEKLFFGSGTQLSVL.

The V call is TRBV5-4, the J call TRBJ1-2, with 9 bases that match TRBD1. CDR3 length equals 14 residues. Looked up from germline, CDR1 is SGHNT and CDR2 is YYREEE (reference sequence). Trimming removed 3 bases from V and 12 bases from J; junction bases left unmatched: 12. The CDR3 protein is CASSYKGQGDVHTF. The CDR3 coding sequence is TGTGCCAGCAGCTACAAGGGACAGGGCGACGTCCACACCTTC.

For the CDR3, the DNA is TGTGCCAGCAGCCCACCAGGGACTTCCTCTGGAAACACCATATATTTT. This sequence encodes CASSPPGTSSGNTIYF. This chain joins TRBV5-5 and TRBJ1-3, with D possibly being TRBD1 (5 bases). The CDR3 sequence is 16 residues long. CDR1 is SGHKS and CDR2 is YYEKEE in the germline V gene (reference sequence). Trimming took 4 bases from V and 0 from J, leaving 14 bases between them.

V gene TRBV7-2 combines with J gene TRBJ2-3; 9 nucleotides match TRBD2. Germline V CDR1 and CDR2: SGHTA, FQGNSA. The CDR3 runs to 15 residues. V lost 5 bases, J lost 0 bases, and 3 bases stayed unmatched. The CDR3 region is CASSPSGTSTDTQYF. The CDR3, as DNA: TGTGCCAGCAGCCCTAGCGGGACTAGCACAGATACGCAGTATTTT.

The chain carries TRBV28 and TRBJ1-1; D may be TRBD1 (6 bases). CDR3 size: 11 residues. Deletions cut 7 bases from V and 7 bases from J, with 10 bases between. Germline loops: CDR1 MDHEN, CDR2 SYDVKM. The CDR3 region has the DNA TGTGCCAGCACCCTGGACAGTGAAGCTTTCTTT. It translates to CASTLDSEAFF. Supplemented by reference TRBV28 and TRBJ1-1, the full variable domain reads DVKVTQSSRYLVKRTGEKVFLECVQDMDHENMFWYRQDPGLGLRLIYFSYDVKMKEKGDIPEGYSVSREKKERFSLILESASTNQTSMYLCASTLDSEAFFGQGTRLTVV.

This chain links TRBV7-2 with TRBJ2-1; D gene ambiguous. The CDR3 is made up of 12 amino acids. V was pared by 5 bases and J by 5 bases, with 7 bases between. Germline-derived CDR1 and CDR2 are SGHTA and FQGNSA. CDR3 loop: CASSNRDNEQFF. CDR3 nucleotides: TGTGCCAGCAGCAACCGGGACAATGAGCAGTTCTTC. The variable domain in full, completed from reference TRBV7-2 and TRBJ2-1, reads GAGVSQSPSNKVTEKGKDVELRCDPISGHTALYWYRQSLGQGLEFLIYFQGNSAPDKSGLPSDRFSAERTGGSVSTLTIQRTQQEDSAVYLCASSNRDNEQFFGPGTRLTVL.